Listed below are T cell receptor beta chains from one sample, sequenced in a study of blood T cell repertoires in COVID-19. Profiled with immunoSEQ multiplex PCR; TCRdb holds only in-frame clones, not every one. The sample carries about 320,000 clones, approximately 89% recorded once. The specimen was peripheral blood. The receptors shown here come from a woman aged 25 to 39 with COVID-19, enrolled during active disease. The CDR3 runs from the conserved cysteine through the conserved F or W. A D gene is named only where the DNA matches it firmly. Clone size, where shown, is once, few, many, or a class for clones that have expanded.

.,TRBJ1-4,TRBV5-5,.,CASSLGHINEKLFF,TGTGCCAGCAGCTTAGGACACATCAATGAAAAACTGTTTTTT
.,TRBJ2-1,TRBV5-8,TRBD2,CASRLAGGFEQFF,TGTGCCAGCAGACTAGCGGGGGGGTTTGAGCAGTTCTTC
.,TRBJ2-1,TRBV20-1,TRBD2,CSASKSSGFNEQFF,TGCAGTGCTAGTAAGTCTAGCGGGTTTAATGAGCAGTTCTTC
.,TRBJ1-3,TRBV2,TRBD1,CASSDLQGGEGNTIYF,TGTGCCAGCAGTGACCTGCAGGGGGGTGAAGGAAACACCATATATTTT
.,TRBJ1-1,TRBV5-1,TRBD1,CASSLNSDRVNSEAFF,TGCGCCAGCAGCTTGAATAGTGACAGGGTGAATTCTGAAGCTTTCTTT
.,TRBJ1-1,TRBV10-1,.,CASSENQGAEAFF,TGCGCCAGCAGTGAAAACCAGGGCGCTGAAGCTTTCTTT
.,TRBJ1-2,TRBV6-4,TRBD1,CASSDPGTGGSYTF,TGTGCCAGCAGTGACCCGGGGACAGGGGGAAGCTACACCTTC
few,TRBJ2-1,TRBV6-4,TRBD2,CASSGSSGASAKQFF,TGTGCCAGCAGTGGTTCTAGCGGGGCATCCGCCAAGCAGTTCTTC
once,TRBJ2-7,TRBV3-1/TRBV3-2,.,CASSRQSTYEQYF,TGTGCCAGCAGCAGACAGTCCACGTACGAGCAGTACTTC
.,TRBJ1-4,TRBV19,.,CASTLVGADEKLFF,TGTGCCAGTACCCTAGTGGGGGCGGATGAAAAACTGTTTTTT
.,TRBJ2-7,TRBV11-2,.,CASSSSPGIRLNLIDEQYF,TGTGCCAGCAGTTCCTCGCCGGGAATTAGGTTAAACCTAATTGACGAGCAGTACTTC
.,TRBJ1-6,TRBV11-2,.,CASSSGEIRLNSPLHF,TGTGCCAGCAGCTCCGGGGAGATCAGGTTGAATTCACCCCTCCACTTT
.,TRBJ1-2,TRBV10-1,.,CASSGGTLTRGYTF,TGCGCCAGCAGTGGCGGGACCCTCACGCGAGGCTACACCTTC
.,TRBJ2-5,TRBV30,.,CAWRARGEQETQYF,TGTGCCTGGAGGGCCAGGGGGGAGCAAGAGACCCAGTACTTC
.,TRBJ1-2,TRBV30,TRBD1,CAWRGGINYGYTF,TGTGCCTGGAGAGGGGGCATTAACTATGGCTACACCTTC
once,TRBJ1-2,TRBV18,.,CASSPKLAHGYGYTF,TGTGCCAGCTCACCAAAATTAGCGCACGGCTATGGCTACACCTTC
few,TRBJ2-7,TRBV9,.,CASSAQENSYEQYF,TGTGCCAGCAGCGCACAGGAAAACTCCTACGAGCAGTACTTC
.,TRBJ2-5,TRBV10-2,.,CASSTVQETQYF,TGCGCCAGCAGTACAGTCCAAGAGACCCAGTACTTC
.,TRBJ2-3,TRBV7-2,.,CASRSLGRRVTDTQYF,TGTGCCAGCAGGAGCTTAGGCAGGAGGGTCACAGATACGCAGTATTTT
few,TRBJ2-1,TRBV4-1,.,CASSATGLLGTNEQFF,TGCGCCAGCAGCGCGACGGGACTCCTAGGGACCAATGAGCAGTTCTTC
.,TRBJ1-5,TRBV27,.,CASSLAGNQPQHF,TGTGCCAGCAGCCTCGCGGGGAATCAGCCCCAGCATTTT
.,TRBJ2-7,TRBV4-1,.,CASSPPGSGDFHYEQYF,TGCGCCAGCAGCCCCCCTGGTTCGGGGGACTTCCACTACGAGCAGTACTTC
.,TRBJ1-1,TRBV18,.,CASSPSQNTEAFF,TGTGCCAGCTCACCATCCCAGAACACTGAAGCTTTCTTT
.,TRBJ2-7,TRBV11-2,.,CASSWGLLYEQYF,TGTGCCAGCAGCTGGGGACTCCTATACGAGCAGTACTTC
.,TRBJ2-3,TRBV18,TRBD1,CASWTGGTDTQYF,TGTGCCAGCTGGACAGGGGGCACAGATACGCAGTATTTT
few,TRBJ2-5,TRBV9,TRBD2,CASSVGNPSGGAGTQYF,TGTGCCAGCAGCGTAGGCAACCCTAGCGGGGGGGCGGGGACCCAGTACTTC
.,TRBJ2-7,TRBV5-1,TRBD2,CASSLEGTNYEQYF,TGCGCCAGCAGCTTGGAAGGGACTAACTACGAGCAGTACTTC
.,TRBJ1-2,TRBV5-1,.,CASSLKGGYGYTF,TGCGCCAGCAGCTTGAAAGGGGGATATGGCTACACCTTC
.,TRBJ1-6,TRBV29-1,.,CSVGDIGSPLHF,TGCAGCGTTGGGGACATAGGTTCACCCCTCCACTTT
.,TRBJ2-1,TRBV6-5,TRBD2,CASSFLSGGAHIMLF,TGTGCCAGCAGTTTCCTGAGCGGGGGGGCCCATATAATGCTCTTC
.,TRBJ2-2,TRBV25-1,TRBD2,CASSVTGLAKTGELFF,TGTGCCAGCAGTGTAACCGGACTAGCGAAGACCGGGGAGCTGTTTTTT
.,TRBJ1-1,TRBV6-5,.,CASSFSGLANTEAFF,TGTGCCAGCAGTTTCTCGGGACTCGCGAACACTGAAGCTTTCTTT
.,TRBJ1-1,TRBV6-5,TRBD1,CAGGTGTANTEAFF,TGTGCCGGGGGGACAGGGACAGCCAACACTGAAGCTTTCTTT
.,TRBJ2-7,TRBV13,.,CASSPPLGRDSYEQYF,TGTGCCAGCAGCCCCCCCCTTGGGCGGGACTCCTACGAGCAGTACTTC
few,TRBJ2-7,TRBV7-8,.,CASSLAISGAEQYF,TGTGCCAGCAGCTTAGCCATATCGGGTGCCGAGCAGTACTTC
.,TRBJ2-7,TRBV6-5,.,CASRAGGLYYEQYF,TGTGCCAGCAGGGCGGGCGGTCTGTACTACGAGCAGTACTTC
.,TRBJ2-7,TRBV14,TRBD1,CASSHRANRGSHEQYF,TGTGCCAGCAGCCATCGGGCAAACAGGGGGTCCCACGAGCAGTACTTC
.,TRBJ1-2,TRBV12-3/TRBV12-4,.,CASRTTGFHGHTF,TGTGCCAGCAGGACAACAGGGTTCCATGGCCACACCTTC
.,TRBJ2-1,TRBV19,TRBD2,CASSTSGGLLNEQFF,TGTGCCAGTAGTACTAGCGGGGGGCTACTCAATGAGCAGTTCTTC
.,TRBJ1-5,TRBV6-6,.,CASSPIRGPLGLRSQPQHF,TGTGCCAGCAGTCCCATTCGAGGGCCTCTTGGGTTGCGGAGTCAGCCCCAGCATTTT
once,TRBJ2-5,TRBV6-6,.,CASSYSGPEETQYF,TGTGCCAGCAGTTACTCGGGCCCAGAGGAGACCCAGTACTTC
.,TRBJ1-2,TRBV7-9,.,CASSHSGAKGYTF,TGTGCCAGCAGCCACTCAGGGGCTAAAGGCTACACCTTC
.,TRBJ1-1,TRBV19,TRBD1,CASSVTGAGTEAFF,TGTGCCAGTAGTGTTACAGGGGCCGGCACTGAAGCTTTCTTT